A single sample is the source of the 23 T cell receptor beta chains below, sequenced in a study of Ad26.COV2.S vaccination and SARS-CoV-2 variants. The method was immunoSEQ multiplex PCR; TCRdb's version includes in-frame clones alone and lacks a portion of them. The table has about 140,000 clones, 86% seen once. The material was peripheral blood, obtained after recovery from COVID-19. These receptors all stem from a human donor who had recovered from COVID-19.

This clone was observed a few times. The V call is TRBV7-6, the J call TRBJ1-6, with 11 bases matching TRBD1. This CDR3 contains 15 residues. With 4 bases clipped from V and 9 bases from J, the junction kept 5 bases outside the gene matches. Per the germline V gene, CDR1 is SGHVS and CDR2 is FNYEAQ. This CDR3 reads CASSYGTGGSSPLHF. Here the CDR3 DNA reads TGTGCCAGCAGCTATGGGACAGGGGGAAGTTCACCCCTCCACTTT.

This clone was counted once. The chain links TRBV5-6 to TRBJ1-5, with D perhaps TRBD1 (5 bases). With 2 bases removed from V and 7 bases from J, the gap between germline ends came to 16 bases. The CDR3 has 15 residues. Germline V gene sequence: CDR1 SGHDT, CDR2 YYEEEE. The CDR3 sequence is CASSLTGDWEQPQHF. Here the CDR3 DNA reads TGTGCCAGCAGCTTAACAGGTGACTGGGAGCAGCCCCAGCATTTT.

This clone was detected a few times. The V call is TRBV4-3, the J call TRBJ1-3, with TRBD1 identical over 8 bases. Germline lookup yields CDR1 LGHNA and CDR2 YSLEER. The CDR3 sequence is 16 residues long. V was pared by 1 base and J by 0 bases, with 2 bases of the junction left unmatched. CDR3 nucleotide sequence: TGCGCCAGCAGCCAAGGGACAGGGAGCTCTGGAAACACCATATATTTT. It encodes CASSQGTGSSGNTIYF.

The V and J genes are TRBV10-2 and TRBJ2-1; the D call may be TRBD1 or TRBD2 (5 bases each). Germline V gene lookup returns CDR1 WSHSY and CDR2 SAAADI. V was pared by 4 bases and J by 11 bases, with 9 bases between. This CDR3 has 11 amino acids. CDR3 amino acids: CASSAGQQQFF. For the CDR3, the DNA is TGCGCCAGCAGTGCGGGGCAACAGCAGTTCTTC.

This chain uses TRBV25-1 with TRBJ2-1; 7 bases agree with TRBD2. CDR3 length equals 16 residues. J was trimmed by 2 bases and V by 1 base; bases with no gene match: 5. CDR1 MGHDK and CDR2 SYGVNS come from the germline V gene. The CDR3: CASSEFERGPYNEQFF. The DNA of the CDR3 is TGTGCCAGCAGTGAATTTGAGCGGGGCCCCTACAATGAGCAGTTCTTC.

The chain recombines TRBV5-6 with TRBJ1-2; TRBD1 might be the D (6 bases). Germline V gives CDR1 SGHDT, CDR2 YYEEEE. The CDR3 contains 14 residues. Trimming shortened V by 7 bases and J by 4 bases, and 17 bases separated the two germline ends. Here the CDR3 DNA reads TGTGCCAGCGCCTGGGGGCGCCAGCTCTATGGCTACACCTTC. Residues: CASAWGRQLYGYTF. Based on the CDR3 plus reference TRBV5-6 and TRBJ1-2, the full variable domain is DAGVTQSPTHLIKTRGQQVTLRCSPKSGHDTVSWYQQALGQGPQFIFQYYEEEERQRGNFPDRFSGHQFPNYSSELNVNALLLGDSALYLCASAWGRQLYGYTFGSGTRLTVV.

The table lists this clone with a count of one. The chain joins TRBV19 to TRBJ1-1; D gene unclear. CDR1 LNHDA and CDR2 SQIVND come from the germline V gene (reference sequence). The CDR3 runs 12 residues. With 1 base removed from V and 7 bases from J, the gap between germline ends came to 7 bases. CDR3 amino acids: CASSIGKVEAFF. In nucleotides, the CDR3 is TGTGCCAGTAGTATAGGGAAAGTTGAAGCTTTCTTT.

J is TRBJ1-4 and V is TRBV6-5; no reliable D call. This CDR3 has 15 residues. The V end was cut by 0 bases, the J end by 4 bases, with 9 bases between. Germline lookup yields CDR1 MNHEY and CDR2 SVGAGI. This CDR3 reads CASSYSRTINEKLFF. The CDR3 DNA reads TGTGCCAGCAGTTACTCACGGACTATTAATGAAAAACTGTTTTTT.

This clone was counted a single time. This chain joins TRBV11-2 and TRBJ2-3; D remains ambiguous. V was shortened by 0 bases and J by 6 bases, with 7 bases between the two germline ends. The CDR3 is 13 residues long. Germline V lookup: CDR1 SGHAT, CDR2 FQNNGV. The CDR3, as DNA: TGTGCCAGCAGCTTAGAACGGCTCGATACGCAGTATTTT. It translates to CASSLERLDTQYF.

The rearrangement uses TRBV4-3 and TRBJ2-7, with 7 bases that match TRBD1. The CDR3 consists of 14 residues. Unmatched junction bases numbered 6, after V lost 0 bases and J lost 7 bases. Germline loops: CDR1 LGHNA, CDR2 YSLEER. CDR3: CASSQETGSDEQYF. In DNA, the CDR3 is TGCGCCAGCAGCCAAGAGACAGGGAGCGATGAGCAGTACTTC.

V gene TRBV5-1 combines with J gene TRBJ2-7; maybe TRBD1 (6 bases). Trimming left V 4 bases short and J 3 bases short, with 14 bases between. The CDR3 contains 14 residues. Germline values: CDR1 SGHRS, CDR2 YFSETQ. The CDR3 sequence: CASSVRTASYEQYF. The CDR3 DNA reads TGCGCCAGCAGCGTCAGGACAGCCAGCTACGAGCAGTACTTC.

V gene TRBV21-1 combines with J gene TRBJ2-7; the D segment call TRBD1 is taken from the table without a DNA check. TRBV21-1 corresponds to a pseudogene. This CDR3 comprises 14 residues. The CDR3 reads CASSKWTASYEQYF. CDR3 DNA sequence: TGTGCCAGCAGCAAATGGACAGCCTCCTACGAGCAGTACTTC.

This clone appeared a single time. CDR3 loop: CASSFSKRRWTDRTEAFF. In DNA, the CDR3 is TGTGCCAGCAGTTTTTCTAAACGAAGATGGACAGATAGGACTGAAGCTTTCTTT. The V call is TRBV28, the J call TRBJ1-1; D perhaps matches TRBD1 (6 bases). The germline V and J ends were trimmed by 3 bases and 5 bases, with 25 bases remaining between them. Germline CDR1 is MDHEN and CDR2 is SYDVKM. CDR3 size: 18 residues.

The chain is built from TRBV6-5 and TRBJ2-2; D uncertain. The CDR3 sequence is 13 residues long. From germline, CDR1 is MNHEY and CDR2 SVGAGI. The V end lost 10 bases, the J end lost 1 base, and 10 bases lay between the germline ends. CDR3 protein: CATRSENTGELFF. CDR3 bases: TGTGCCACCCGTTCGGAGAACACCGGGGAGCTGTTTTTT.

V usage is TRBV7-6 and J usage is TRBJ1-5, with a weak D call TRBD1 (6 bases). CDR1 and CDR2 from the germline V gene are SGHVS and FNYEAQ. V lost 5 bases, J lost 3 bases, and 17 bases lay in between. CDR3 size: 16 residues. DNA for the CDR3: TGTGCCAGCAGCCTAGGGGGTAGGGGGGCCAATCAGCCCCAGCATTTT. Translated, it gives CASSLGGRGANQPQHF.

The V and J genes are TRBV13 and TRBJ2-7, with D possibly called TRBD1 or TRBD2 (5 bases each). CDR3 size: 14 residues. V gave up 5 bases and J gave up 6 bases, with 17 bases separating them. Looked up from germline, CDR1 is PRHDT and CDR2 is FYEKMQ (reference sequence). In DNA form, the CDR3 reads TGTGCCAGCAGCCACAGGAATCTTGGAGGCGAGCAGTACTTC. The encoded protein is CASSHRNLGGEQYF.

CDR3 in DNA: TGTGCCAGCAGTGAATGGCAGGGGAGCGCAGATACGCAGTATTTT. Translated: CASSEWQGSADTQYF. The V gene is TRBV6-1, the J gene TRBJ2-3, with TRBD1 as a possible D gene (6 bases). V was clipped by 2 bases and J by 4 bases, with 13 bases between them. Looked up from germline, CDR1 is MNHNS and CDR2 is SASEGT. The length of the CDR3 is 15 residues.

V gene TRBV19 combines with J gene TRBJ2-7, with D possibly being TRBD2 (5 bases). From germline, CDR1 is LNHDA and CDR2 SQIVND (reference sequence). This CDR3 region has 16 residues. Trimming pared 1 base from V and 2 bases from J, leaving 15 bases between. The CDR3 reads CASSIVSGSYTYEQYF. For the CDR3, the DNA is TGTGCCAGTAGTATAGTATCGGGGTCTTACACCTACGAGCAGTACTTC. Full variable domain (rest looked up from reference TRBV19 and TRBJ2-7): DGGITQSPKYLFRKEGQNVTLSCEQNLNHDAMYWYRQDPGQGLRLIYYSQIVNDFQKGDIAEGYSVSREKKESFPLTVTSAQKNPTAFYLCASSIVSGSYTYEQYFGPGTRLTVT.

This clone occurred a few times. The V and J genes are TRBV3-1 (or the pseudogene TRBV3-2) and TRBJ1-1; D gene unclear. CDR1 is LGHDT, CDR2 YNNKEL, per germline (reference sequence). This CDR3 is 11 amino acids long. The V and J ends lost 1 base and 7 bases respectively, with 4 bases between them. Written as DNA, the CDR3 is TGTGCCAGCAGCCAAGGCCATGAAGCTTTCTTT. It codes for CASSQGHEAFF.

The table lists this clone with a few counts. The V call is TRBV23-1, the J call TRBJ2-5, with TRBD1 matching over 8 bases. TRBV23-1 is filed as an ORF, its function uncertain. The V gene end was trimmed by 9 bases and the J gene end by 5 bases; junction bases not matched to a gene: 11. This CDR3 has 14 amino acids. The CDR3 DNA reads TGCGCCAGAGGGGTGTGGACAGGGCTCGAGACCCAGTACTTC. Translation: CARGVWTGLETQYF.

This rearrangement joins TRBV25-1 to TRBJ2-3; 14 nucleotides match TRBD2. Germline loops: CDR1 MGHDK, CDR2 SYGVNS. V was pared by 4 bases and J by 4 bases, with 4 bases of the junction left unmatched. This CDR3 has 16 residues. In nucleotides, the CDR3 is TGTGCCAGCAGTGGCCGACTAGCGGGGGGGGCAGATACGCAGTATTTT. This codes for CASSGRLAGGADTQYF.

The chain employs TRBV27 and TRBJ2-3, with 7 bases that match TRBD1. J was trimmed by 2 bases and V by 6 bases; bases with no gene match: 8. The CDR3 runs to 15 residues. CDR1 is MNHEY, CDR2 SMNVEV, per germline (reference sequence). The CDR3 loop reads CASRDQGVLTDTQYF. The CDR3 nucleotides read TGTGCCAGCAGAGATCAGGGGGTACTCACAGATACGCAGTATTTT.

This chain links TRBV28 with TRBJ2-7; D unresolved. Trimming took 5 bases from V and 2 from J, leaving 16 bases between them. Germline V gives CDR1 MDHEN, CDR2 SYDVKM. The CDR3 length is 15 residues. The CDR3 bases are TGTGCCAGCAGTCCGTTTTGGGGAATCGCCTACGAGCAGTACTTC. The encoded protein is CASSPFWGIAYEQYF.